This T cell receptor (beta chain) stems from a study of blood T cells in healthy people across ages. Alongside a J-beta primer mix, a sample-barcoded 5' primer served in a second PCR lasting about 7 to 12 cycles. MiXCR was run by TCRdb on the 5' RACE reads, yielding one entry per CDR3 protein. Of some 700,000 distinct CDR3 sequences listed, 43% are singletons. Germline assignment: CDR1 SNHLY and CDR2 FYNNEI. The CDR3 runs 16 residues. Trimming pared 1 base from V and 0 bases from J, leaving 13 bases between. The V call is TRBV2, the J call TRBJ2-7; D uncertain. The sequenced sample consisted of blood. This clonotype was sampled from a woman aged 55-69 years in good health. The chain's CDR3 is CASSEDWNVPSYEQYF. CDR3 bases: TGTGCCAGCAGTGAAGACTGGAATGTGCCCTCCTACGAGCAGTACTTC.